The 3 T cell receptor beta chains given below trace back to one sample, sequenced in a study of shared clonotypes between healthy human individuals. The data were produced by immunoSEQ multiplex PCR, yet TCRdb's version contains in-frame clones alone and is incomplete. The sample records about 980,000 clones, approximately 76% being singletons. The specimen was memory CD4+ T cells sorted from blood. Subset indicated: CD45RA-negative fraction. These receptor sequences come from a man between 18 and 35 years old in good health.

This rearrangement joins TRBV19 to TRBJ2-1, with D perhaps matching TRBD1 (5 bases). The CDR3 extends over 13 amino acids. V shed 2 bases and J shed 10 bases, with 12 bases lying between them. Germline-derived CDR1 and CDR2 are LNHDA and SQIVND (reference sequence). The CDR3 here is CASSILRVGEQFF. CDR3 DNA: TGTGCCAGTAGTATACTCAGGGTCGGGGAGCAGTTCTTC.

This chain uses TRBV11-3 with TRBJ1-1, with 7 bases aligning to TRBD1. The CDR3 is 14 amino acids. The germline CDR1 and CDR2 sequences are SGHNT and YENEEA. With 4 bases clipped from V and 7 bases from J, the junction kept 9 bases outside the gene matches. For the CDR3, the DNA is TGTGCCAGCAGCTCGACAGGGTTGAGGGATGAAGCTTTCTTT. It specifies CASSSTGLRDEAFF. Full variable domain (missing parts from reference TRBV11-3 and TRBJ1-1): EAGVVQSPRYKIIEKKQPVAFWCNPISGHNTLYWYLQNLGQGPELLIRYENEEAVDDSQLPKDRFSAERLKGVDSTLKIQPAELGDSAVYLCASSSTGLRDEAFFGQGTRLTVV.

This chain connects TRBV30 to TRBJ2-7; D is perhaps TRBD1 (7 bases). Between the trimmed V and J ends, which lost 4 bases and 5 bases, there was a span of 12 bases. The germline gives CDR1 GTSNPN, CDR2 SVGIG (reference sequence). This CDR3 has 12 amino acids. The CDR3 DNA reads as TGTGCCTGGAATCAGGGGGGTCACGAGCAGTACTTC. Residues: CAWNQGGHEQYF.